This passage covers 30 T cell receptor beta chains from one sample sequenced in a study of blood T cell repertoires in COVID-19. Clones were sequenced by immunoSEQ multiplex PCR, and TCRdb holds only the in-frame ones, with some missing. The sample has 350,000 to 400,000 clones; roughly 92% are singletons. What was sequenced was PBMCs or T cells enriched from blood (not recorded which). Receptor source: a woman aged 40 to 49 who had been exposed to COVID-19.

This clone was detected only once. The rearrangement links TRBV9 to TRBJ2-3; D is possibly TRBD2 (6 bases). The CDR3 is 15 residues long. From germline, CDR1 is SGDLS and CDR2 YYNGEE. V was shortened by 4 bases and J by 3 bases, with 15 bases between the two germline ends. CDR3: CASSSVSGETDTQYF. The CDR3 region has the DNA TGTGCCAGCAGCTCGGTATCGGGAGAAACAGATACGCAGTATTTT.

This chain joins TRBV14 and TRBJ1-2; no clear D. V shed 0 bases and J shed 8 bases, with 10 bases lying between them. In germline, CDR1 is SGHDN, CDR2 FVKESK. This CDR3 has 13 residues. This chain's CDR3 is CASSQDIGKGYTF. In DNA form, the CDR3 reads TGTGCCAGCAGCCAAGATATCGGGAAGGGCTACACCTTC.

The V and J genes are TRBV6-5 and TRBJ1-6, with D tentatively TRBD1 (5 bases). The germline V gene has CDR1 MNHEY and CDR2 SVGAGI. The CDR3 totals 14 residues. Deletions cut 2 bases from V and 10 bases from J, with 12 bases between. The CDR3 region is CASSYKGLGSPLHF. For the CDR3, the DNA is TGTGCCAGCAGTTACAAGGGGCTCGGGTCACCCCTCCACTTT.

The rearrangement uses TRBV2 and TRBJ1-2, with 9 bases aligning to TRBD1. V was pared by 5 bases and J by 5 bases, with 15 bases of the junction left unmatched. Per the germline V gene, CDR1 is SNHLY and CDR2 is FYNNEI. This CDR3 has 17 residues. The CDR3 region has the DNA TGTGCCAGCAGTCCGGGTGGGACAGGGAAGGGGCGATATGGCTACACCTTC. Protein product: CASSPGGTGKGRYGYTF.

This clone was counted a single time. The V gene is TRBV12-3 or TRBV12-4, the J gene TRBJ1-6; a possible D gene is TRBD1 (5 bases). V lost 7 bases and J 13 bases, leaving 17 bases between the germline ends. The CDR3 consists of 13 residues. CDR3 DNA: TGTGCCAGCACCGACAGCCTAGGGTTGCCCCTCCACTTT. It codes for CASTDSLGLPLHF.

In the case of this clone: This could be a read error, since a much larger clone is one nucleotide away. The rearrangement links TRBV7-3 to TRBJ2-7; 9 nucleotides line up with TRBD1. Per germline, CDR1 SGHTA and CDR2 FQGTGA. This CDR3 contains 13 residues. V shed 4 bases, J shed 3 bases, and the junction held 1 base outside the gene matches. CDR3 residues: CASSWGQGYEQYF. CDR3 DNA sequence: TGTGCCAGCAGCTGGGGACAGGGCTACGAGCAGTACTTC.

V usage is TRBV18 and J usage is TRBJ2-3; TRBD2 matches 11 bases. The length of the CDR3 is 18 residues. V trimming: 6 bases; J trimming: 1 base; junction bases outside the gene matches: 12. Germline V lookup: CDR1 KGHSH, CDR2 LQKENI. The CDR3 protein is CASSSLAGGPTGTDTQYF. For the CDR3, the DNA is TGTGCCAGCTCGTCTCTAGCGGGGGGCCCTACGGGCACAGATACGCAGTATTTT.

This clone was seen once. The chain has TRBV29-1 and TRBJ1-1, with TRBD1 as a possible D gene (5 bases). V dropped 1 base and J dropped 7 bases, with 16 bases sitting between them. CDR3 length: 14 amino acids. Germline V gene sequence: CDR1 SQVTM, CDR2 ANQGSEA. Written as DNA, the CDR3 is TGCAGCGTTGAAGCTATGCAGGGTCAGAGTGAAGCTTTCTTT. Encoded protein: CSVEAMQGQSEAFF.

The V call is TRBV5-1, the J call TRBJ1-1; a possible D gene is TRBD1 (6 bases). The germline V and J ends were trimmed by 1 base and 0 bases, with 16 bases remaining between them. CDR3 length: 17 residues. Germline V CDR1 and CDR2: SGHRS, YFSETQ. The CDR3 reads CASSLIAGQNVNTEAFF. For the CDR3, the DNA is TGCGCCAGCAGCTTGATAGCGGGACAAAATGTGAACACTGAAGCTTTCTTT.

CDR3 in DNA: TGTGCCAGCTCACGTGATACAGCAAGCTATGGCTACACCTTC. Translating gives CASSRDTASYGYTF. The chain uses TRBV18 and TRBJ1-2; no definite D call. Germline assignment: CDR1 KGHSH and CDR2 LQKENI. The germline V and J ends were trimmed by 4 bases and 4 bases, with 13 bases remaining between them. The CDR3 loop spans 14 amino acids.

The V call is TRBV15, the J call TRBJ1-2; maybe TRBD1 (6 bases). The CDR3 runs to 16 residues. With 5 bases removed from V and 0 bases from J, the gap between germline ends came to 16 bases. CDR1 is LNHNV, CDR2 YYDKDF, per germline (reference sequence). The CDR3 DNA reads TGTGCCACCAGCGGCGAGACAGGTCTCCCTAACTATGGCTACACCTTC. The encoded protein is CATSGETGLPNYGYTF. The full variable domain, completed using reference TRBV15 and TRBJ1-2, is DAMVIQNPRYQVTQFGKPVTLSCSQTLNHNVMYWYQQKSSQAPKLLFHYYDKDFNNEADTPDNFQSRRPNTSFCFLDIRSPGLGDTAMYLCATSGETGLPNYGYTFGSGTRLTVV.

The chain couples TRBV29-1 to TRBJ2-7; TRBD2 is a possible D gene (5 bases). Germline CDR1 reads SQVTM; CDR2 reads ANQGSEA. Trimming left V 8 bases short and J 7 bases short, with 21 bases between. CDR3 length equals 13 residues. The CDR3 DNA is TGCAGCACCCGTATGAGCACTCCGGGGGAGCAGTACTTC. Translation: CSTRMSTPGEQYF.

V usage is TRBV15 and J usage is TRBJ1-2; the match to TRBD1 covers 9 bases. Germline lookup yields CDR1 LNHNV and CDR2 YYDKDF (reference sequence). V lost 0 bases to trimming and J lost 5 bases; unmatched junction nucleotides: 7. The CDR3 is made up of 16 amino acids. CDR3 in amino acids: CATSREGRQGEYGYTF. CDR3 DNA: TGTGCCACCAGCAGAGAGGGCAGACAGGGGGAGTATGGCTACACCTTC. The full variable domain, its missing parts supplied by reference TRBV15 and TRBJ1-2, is DAMVIQNPRYQVTQFGKPVTLSCSQTLNHNVMYWYQQKSSQAPKLLFHYYDKDFNNEADTPDNFQSRRPNTSFCFLDIRSPGLGDTAMYLCATSREGRQGEYGYTFGSGTRLTVV.

Points on this clone: The junction differs from germline at one of its ends, possibly a read error. V and J are TRBV6-5 and TRBJ1-6; no firm D call. The CDR3 covers 12 residues. Germline V gene lookup returns CDR1 MNHEY and CDR2 SVGAGI. The CDR3 DNA sequence: TGTGCCACCGGCCTAGGTGATTCTCCCCTCCACTTT. Translated: CATGLGDSPLHF.

This clone was observed once. The chain is built from TRBV20-1 and TRBJ2-3; the D is unclear. CDR1 is DFQATT and CDR2 is SNEGSKA in the germline V gene (reference sequence). The CDR3 contains 14 residues. V gave up 3 bases and J gave up 0 bases, with 10 bases separating them. CDR3 sequence (DNA): TGCAGTGCTAGTGAGCGCTTAAGCACAGATACGCAGTATTTT. It encodes CSASERLSTDTQYF.

The rearrangement joins TRBV25-1 to TRBJ2-7, with TRBD1 matching 9 bases. This CDR3 has 14 amino acids. Germline CDR1 MGHDK, CDR2 SYGVNS. J was trimmed by 5 bases and V by 4 bases; bases with no gene match: 6. CDR3 loop: CASSVDRGVDEQYF. The CDR3 nucleotides read TGTGCCAGCAGTGTGGACAGGGGAGTCGACGAGCAGTACTTC.

The gene calls are TRBV10-3 and TRBJ2-3; 7 bases are shared with TRBD2. There are 16 residues in the CDR3. Trimming removed 5 bases from V and 0 bases from J; junction bases left unmatched: 8. Germline CDR1 ENHRY, CDR2 SYGVKD. In nucleotides, the CDR3 is TGTGCCATCAGTTCGACTAGCAGCACTAGCACAGATACGCAGTATTTT. Translating gives CAISSTSSTSTDTQYF.

The rearrangement joins TRBV9 to TRBJ1-2, with D possibly being TRBD1 (6 bases). This CDR3 is built from 15 residues. Per the germline V gene, CDR1 is SGDLS and CDR2 is YYNGEE. V lost 3 bases to trimming and J lost 6 bases, with 18 bases between them. The CDR3 sequence is CASSALTGQAHGYTF. The DNA for the CDR3 is TGTGCCAGCAGCGCCCTCACGGGACAAGCACATGGCTACACCTTC.

The chain uses TRBV18 and TRBJ2-2; D possibly corresponds to TRBD2 (6 bases). Per germline, CDR1 KGHSH and CDR2 LQKENI. The CDR3 has 14 amino acids. Deletions cut 1 base from V and 10 bases from J, with 13 bases between. The CDR3 reads CASSPLLALEELFF. The CDR3 coding sequence is TGTGCCAGCTCACCACTGCTAGCGCTAGAGGAGCTGTTTTTT. The complete variable domain, with remaining parts taken from reference TRBV18 and TRBJ2-2, reads NAGVMQNPRHLVRRRGQEARLRCSPMKGHSHVYWYRQLPEEGLKFMVYLQKENIIDESGMPKERFSAEFPKEGPSILRIQQVVRGDSAAYFCASSPLLALEELFFGEGSRLTVL.

V usage is TRBV6-5 and J usage is TRBJ1-2; D is perhaps TRBD1 (6 bases). V lost 6 bases and J lost 12, with 20 bases in between. The germline V gene encodes CDR1 MNHEY and CDR2 SVGAGI. CDR3 length: 13 amino acids. The chain's CDR3 is CASRSDRQEVHTF. CDR3 DNA: TGTGCCAGCAGGTCCGACAGACAGGAAGTACACACCTTC.

The chain joins TRBV7-2 to TRBJ2-7, with a weak D call TRBD2 (5 bases). In germline, CDR1 is SGHTA, CDR2 FQGNSA. This CDR3 contains 11 residues. V dropped 2 bases and J dropped 9 bases, with 8 bases sitting between them. The CDR3: CASSLRESQYF. In DNA, the CDR3 is TGTGCCAGCAGCTTAAGGGAGTCGCAGTACTTC.

This chain's CDR3 is CASSGRGGSYNEQFF. CDR3 DNA: TGTGCCAGCAGTGGGAGGGGGGGGTCCTACAATGAGCAGTTCTTC. V gene TRBV25-1 combines with J gene TRBJ2-1, with D possibly TRBD2 on 7 matching bases. V was cut by 4 bases and J by 1 base, with 11 bases left in between. The CDR3 contains 15 residues. The germline V gene encodes CDR1 MGHDK and CDR2 SYGVNS.

This chain connects TRBV12-3 or TRBV12-4 to TRBJ1-2; no firm D call. CDR3 length: 12 amino acids. Trimming took 10 bases from V and 6 from J, leaving 15 bases between them. The CDR3 protein is CAISTNKDGYTF. The CDR3, as DNA: TGTGCCATTTCGACAAACAAGGATGGCTACACCTTC.

CDR3 bases: TGCGCCAGCAGCTCCTCCGGGACAGGGGGGCACGAGACCCAGTACTTC. This translates into CASSSSGTGGHETQYF. The V and J genes are TRBV5-1 and TRBJ2-5; 11 bases align to TRBD1. The CDR3 runs 16 residues. V lost 3 bases and J lost 5; bases outside the gene matches: 9. CDR1 and CDR2 from the germline V gene are SGHRS and YFSETQ.

The chain links TRBV6-2 or TRBV6-3 to TRBJ2-7; 9 bases agree with TRBD2. Germline V gives CDR1 MNHEY, CDR2 SVGEGT. The CDR3 totals 16 residues. Trimming at V came to 2 bases and at J to 4 bases, leaving 9 bases not matched to a gene. The CDR3 here is CASSYPGGRAFYEQYF. The CDR3 DNA follows: TGTGCCAGCAGTTACCCCGGCGGGAGGGCCTTTTACGAGCAGTACTTC.

The chain uses TRBV7-9 and TRBJ2-7; TRBD1 agrees at 7 bases. Germline-derived CDR1 and CDR2 are SEHNR and FQNEAQ (reference sequence). The CDR3 length is 16 residues. With V trimmed by 5 bases and J by 0 bases, 10 bases remained unmatched. This CDR3 reads CASSPPTGMSSYEQYF. The CDR3 DNA reads as TGTGCCAGCAGCCCTCCGACAGGGATGAGCTCCTACGAGCAGTACTTC.

The gene calls are TRBV10-3 and TRBJ1-1; TRBD1 might be the D (5 bases). V was trimmed by 10 bases and J by 7 bases, leaving 13 bases between them. This CDR3 is 11 amino acids long. Per germline, CDR1 ENHRY and CDR2 SYGVKD. The CDR3 protein is CATGRGDEAFF. The DNA of the CDR3 is TGTGCCACCGGGCGGGGGGATGAAGCTTTCTTT.

The DNA of the CDR3 is TGTGCCAGCAGCCCACGGACAGCCACTAGCACAGATACGCAGTATTTT. Amino acid sequence: CASSPRTATSTDTQYF. The chain couples TRBV9 to TRBJ2-3, with D possibly TRBD1 on 6 matching bases. CDR1 is SGDLS and CDR2 is YYNGEE in the germline V gene. CDR3 size: 16 residues. V was pared by 4 bases and J by 0 bases, with 15 bases between. Based on the CDR3 plus reference TRBV9 and TRBJ2-3, the full variable domain is DSGVTQTPKHLITATGQRVTLRCSPRSGDLSVYWYQQSLDQGLQFLIQYYNGEERAKGNILERFSAQQFPDLHSELNLSSLELGDSALYFCASSPRTATSTDTQYFGPGTRLTVL.

This chain joins TRBV5-1 and TRBJ1-1; no clear D gene. Germline V gives CDR1 SGHRS, CDR2 YFSETQ. V was pared by 3 bases and J by 7 bases, with 13 bases between. CDR3 length: 13 residues. In DNA form, the CDR3 reads TGCGCCAGCAGCTCCGTCCCCCCGGGTGAAGCTTTCTTT. As protein: CASSSVPPGEAFF.

The CDR3 loop reads CASSRTGVSGELFF. CDR3 DNA: TGCGCCAGCAGCCGCACAGGGGTTTCCGGGGAGCTGTTTTTT. The chain employs TRBV5-1 and TRBJ2-2; 7 bases line up with TRBD1. Germline CDR1 reads SGHRS; CDR2 reads YFSETQ. V was pared by 4 bases and J by 6 bases, with 6 bases of the junction left unmatched. The CDR3 covers 14 residues.